The 14 T cell receptor beta chains presented below share a single source sample, sequenced in a study of T cells expressing NK-cell markers. TCRdb derives one entry per CDR3 protein from the 5' RACE reads, leaving out DNA. The repertoire table contains hundreds of thousands of distinct CDR3 sequences. The sequenced sample was blood T cells: a sorted CD56 or NKG2C T cell subset, CD4+ or CD8+ T cells, or bulk PBMC T cells (not recorded which). The receptor source for this set is a man aged 18-75 years in good health.

The CDR3 reads CASSKGPSYEQYF. This sequence joins TRBV7-9 and TRBJ2-7; TCRdb picks TRBD2, but there is no DNA to check that call. Germline lookup yields CDR1 SEHNR and CDR2 FQNEAQ (reference sequence). CDR3 size: 13 residues.

This sequence joins TRBV6-1 and TRBJ2-3; TCRdb lists TRBD1, though no DNA is available to test this call. Germline CDR1 MNHNS, CDR2 SASEGT. CDR3 length: 13 amino acids. This chain's CDR3 is CASKGQGADTQYF.

This chain links TRBV18 with TRBJ2-7; TCRdb reports TRBD2, a call that lacks DNA to check it against. CDR3 length: 15 amino acids. Looked up from germline, CDR1 is KGHSH and CDR2 is LQKENI. CDR3 amino acids: CASSPPIASGGEQYF.

The chain has TRBV20-1 and TRBJ2-3; with no DNA, the TCRdb D assignment of TRBD1 cannot be verified. This CDR3 is built from 16 residues. In germline, CDR1 is DFQATT, CDR2 SNEGSKA (reference sequence). The CDR3: CSARDRLAGPLDTQYF.

The chain uses TRBV15 and TRBJ1-5; TCRdb designates TRBD1, a call that cannot be tested without DNA. CDR3 length equals 15 residues. The V gene's germline CDR1 is LNHNV and CDR2 YYDKDF (reference sequence). CDR3 amino acids: CATSRGQTSNQPQHF.

The CDR3 protein is CSARLNGAEAFF. The chain recombines TRBV20-1 with TRBJ1-1. The length of the CDR3 is 12 residues. Looked up from germline, CDR1 is DFQATT and CDR2 is SNEGSKA (reference sequence).

The chain carries TRBV28 and TRBJ1-5; TCRdb gives TRBD1 as the D gene, but with no DNA this cannot be confirmed. The CDR3 consists of 16 residues. CDR1 and CDR2 (germline): MDHEN, SYDVKM. CDR3: CASSFPGGVGNQPQHF.

The J gene is TRBJ2-5, the V gene TRBV18; TCRdb proposes TRBD1, but this gene call is untestable without DNA. The CDR3 is made up of 15 amino acids. The germline V gene has CDR1 KGHSH and CDR2 LQKENI. The CDR3 sequence is CASSQSTGGRETQYF.

The chain has TRBV7-8 and TRBJ2-1; TCRdb's D call of TRBD1 is untestable without DNA. Germline loops: CDR1 SGHVS, CDR2 FQNEAQ. The CDR3 totals 19 residues. Here the CDR3 reads CASSFGQGILRGASNEQFF.

The genes are TRBV10-3 and TRBJ1-6; TCRdb returns TRBD1, unconfirmable since there is no DNA. The CDR3 sequence is 12 residues long. Germline V gene sequence: CDR1 ENHRY, CDR2 SYGVKD. CDR3 residues: CATQDMFSPLHF.

The chain carries TRBV5-1 and TRBJ2-1; TCRdb's D gene call, TRBD1, goes unchecked for lack of DNA. CDR1 SGHRS and CDR2 YFSETQ come from the germline V gene. The CDR3 contains 17 residues. CDR3 sequence: CASSLGTGDMMANEQFF.

The CDR3 reads CASSLRDYYEQYF. The V gene is TRBV7-8, the J gene TRBJ2-7. Germline V gene sequence: CDR1 SGHVS, CDR2 FQNEAQ. This CDR3 has 13 amino acids.

This chain joins TRBV5-1 and TRBJ1-2; TCRdb's assignment of TRBD1 cannot be checked, as there is no DNA. There are 15 residues in the CDR3. Germline-derived CDR1 and CDR2 are SGHRS and YFSETQ. The CDR3 reads CASSLVQGAINGYTF.

The chain couples TRBV9 to TRBJ2-2; TCRdb outputs TRBD1, but without DNA this stays unchecked. The CDR3 covers 17 residues. Germline values: CDR1 SGDLS, CDR2 YYNGEE. The CDR3 sequence: CASSVGTGGAYTGELFF.